Presented here are 23 T cell receptor beta chains from one specimen sequenced in a study of T-cell memory formation after mild COVID-19. TCRdb passed the 5' RACE reads through MiXCR, listing each CDR3 protein once. The data contain under 300,000 distinct CDR3 sequences, over 8.5% of them seen just once; the ten biggest clones take up roughly a fifth. The sequencing input was PBMCs or a T cell subset sorted from them (not recorded which). The receptors were gathered from a man between 18 and 29 years old who had mild COVID-19 (a few samples of this study predate the infection). Cell type and time point are not known.

This clonotype was observed a few times. V and J are TRBV7-6 and TRBJ2-2; 8 nucleotides match TRBD2. V shed 6 bases and J 0 bases; nucleotides not matched to a gene: 18. CDR3 length equals 20 residues. Looked up from germline, CDR1 is SGHVS and CDR2 is FNYEAQ. The CDR3 bases are TGTGCCAGCAGTCTCCCGAGAAACATGGCGGGGGGCACGAACACCGGGGAGCTGTTTTTT. Residues: CASSLPRNMAGGTNTGELFF.

This sequence joins TRBV6-2 or TRBV6-3 and TRBJ2-3; no clear D. The CDR3 extends over 12 amino acids. Trimming removed 7 bases at V and 5 bases at J, with 10 bases between. CDR1 and CDR2 from the germline V gene are MNHEY and SVGEGT. CDR3 loop: CASTGVLDTQYF. Here the CDR3 DNA reads TGTGCCAGCACCGGCGTCTTAGATACGCAGTATTTT.

This clonotype was counted many times. This chain uses TRBV5-4 with TRBJ2-1; D uncertain. The CDR3 is 16 residues long. The V end was cut by 0 bases, the J end by 5 bases, with 15 bases between. The germline V gene has CDR1 SGHNT and CDR2 YYREEE (reference sequence). The CDR3 loop reads CASSLGGFRGDNEQFF. CDR3 coding DNA: TGTGCCAGCAGCTTGGGGGGATTTCGCGGAGACAATGAGCAGTTCTTC.

This clonotype has only a few counts. The V and J genes are TRBV11-3 and TRBJ2-1; no reliable D call. The length of the CDR3 is 14 residues. With 1 base removed from V and 8 bases from J, the gap between germline ends came to 12 bases. Per germline, CDR1 SGHNT and CDR2 YENEEA. The CDR3 DNA reads as TGTGCCAGCAGCTTAGGGGCCGGTCGGCATGAGCAGTTCTTC. As protein: CASSLGAGRHEQFF. Combining the CDR3 with reference TRBV11-3 and TRBJ2-1 gives the whole variable domain EAGVVQSPRYKIIEKKQPVAFWCNPISGHNTLYWYLQNLGQGPELLIRYENEEAVDDSQLPKDRFSAERLKGVDSTLKIQPAELGDSAVYLCASSLGAGRHEQFFGPGTRLTVL.

This clonotype was seen repeatedly, ten times or more. The rearrangement joins TRBV10-1 to TRBJ2-7; D remains ambiguous. This CDR3 comprises 12 residues. Deletions cut 0 bases from V and 4 bases from J, with 4 bases between. Germline V gene sequence: CDR1 WNHNN, CDR2 SYGVQD (reference sequence). The CDR3 sequence: CASSESGYEQYF. As DNA, the CDR3 is TGCGCCAGCAGTGAGTCGGGGTACGAGCAGTACTTC.

This clonotype was observed a few times. The chain carries TRBV28 and TRBJ1-2; 8 bases match TRBD1. The V gene's germline CDR1 is MDHEN and CDR2 SYDVKM. The CDR3 totals 15 residues. Trimming removed 7 bases from V and 6 bases from J; junction bases left unmatched: 13. The CDR3 DNA follows: TGTGCCAGCACCCGCGGGACAGGAGCATACGATGGCTACACCTTC. Its protein product is CASTRGTGAYDGYTF.

This chain joins TRBV28 and TRBJ2-5; 7 bases match TRBD2. The V segment lost 5 bases and the J segment 0 bases; nucleotides outside the gene matches: 9. The CDR3 contains 16 residues. From germline, CDR1 is MDHEN and CDR2 SYDVKM. DNA for the CDR3: TGTGCCAGCAGTCCCTACTTACGGGGGGACCAAGAGACCCAGTACTTC. Its protein is CASSPYLRGDQETQYF.

The chain links TRBV7-2 to TRBJ2-3; TRBD2 agrees at 7 bases. The CDR3 length is 13 residues. V shed 8 bases and J 5 bases; nucleotides not matched to a gene: 7. Germline V gene lookup returns CDR1 SGHTA and CDR2 FQGNSA. CDR3 DNA: TGTGCCAGCTCCGGGGGGTGGCTAGATACGCAGTATTTT. It codes for CASSGGWLDTQYF.

DNA of the CDR3: TGTGCCAGCAGCTTATGGGCCGGGTCGGAAGAGACCCAGTACTTC. As protein: CASSLWAGSEETQYF. J is TRBJ2-5 and V is TRBV7-2; D remains ambiguous. The germline V and J ends were trimmed by 2 bases and 3 bases, with 13 bases remaining between them. This CDR3 is 15 amino acids long. Germline V gene data show CDR1 as SGHTA and CDR2 as FQGNSA.

This CDR3 is CSAPGLAGVVTQYF. The CDR3 bases are TGCAGTGCTCCCGGACTAGCGGGGGTTGTTACGCAGTATTTT. The chain combines TRBV20-1 with TRBJ2-3; 13 nucleotides match TRBD2. The length of the CDR3 is 14 residues. V lost 5 bases and J lost 8; bases outside the gene matches: 7. Germline V gene lookup returns CDR1 DFQATT and CDR2 SNEGSKA (reference sequence).

This clonotype was seen at least ten times. V gene TRBV7-2 combines with J gene TRBJ1-1; 10 bases agree with TRBD1. V shed 1 base, J shed 0 bases, and the junction held 8 bases outside the gene matches. The CDR3 runs 18 residues. Germline CDR1 SGHTA, CDR2 FQGNSA. CDR3 in amino acids: CASSLVGQGTIMNTEAFF. Here the CDR3 DNA reads TGTGCCAGCAGCTTAGTGGGACAGGGGACAATCATGAACACTGAAGCTTTCTTT.

The V and J genes are TRBV29-1 and TRBJ2-3; 9 positions match TRBD1. The CDR3 is made up of 13 amino acids. Trimming cost V 7 bases and J 3 bases; bases outside gene matches: 5. In germline, CDR1 is SQVTM, CDR2 ANQGSEA. The CDR3 region is CSARDRDTDTQYF. The DNA of the CDR3 is TGCAGCGCCCGGGACAGGGATACAGATACGCAGTATTTT.

This clonotype was counted ten times or more. V is TRBV7-2 and J is TRBJ2-1; 9 nucleotides align to TRBD2. The CDR3 runs to 15 residues. Germline V gene data show CDR1 as SGHTA and CDR2 as FQGNSA. Unmatched junction bases numbered 7, after V lost 3 bases and J lost 7 bases. CDR3: CASSFAGGASNEQFF. CDR3 nucleotides: TGTGCCAGCAGCTTCGCGGGGGGGGCTTCGAATGAGCAGTTCTTC.

The chain carries TRBV9 and TRBJ1-6; 8 bases are shared with TRBD1. The V segment lost 3 bases and the J segment 7 bases; nucleotides outside the gene matches: 9. Germline values: CDR1 SGDLS, CDR2 YYNGEE. There are 16 residues in the CDR3. CDR3 DNA sequence: TGTGCCAGCAGCGAAAATCCCACAGGGGGAAATTCACCCCTCCACTTT. Translated, it gives CASSENPTGGNSPLHF.

The CDR3: CASSKRSSGASPEQYV. CDR3 DNA: TGTGCCAGCAGCAAACGGTCTAGCGGGGCCTCTCCCGAGCAGTACGTC. The chain has TRBV21-1 and TRBJ2-7; no DNA check was done on the table's D call, TRBD2. TRBV21-1 is tagged as a pseudogene. The CDR3 spans 16 residues.

In DNA, the CDR3 is TGTGCCAGCAGTTACCCGGGGACTAGCGGGCGCGGAGGGGCTAGCACAGATACGCAGTATTTT. Protein: CASSYPGTSGRGGASTDTQYF. The chain employs TRBV6-6 and TRBJ2-3; 12 bases map to TRBD2. Looked up from germline, CDR1 is MNHNY and CDR2 is SVGAGI (reference sequence). V trimming: 2 bases; J trimming: 0 bases; junction bases outside the gene matches: 15. CDR3 length: 21 amino acids.

The table lists this clonotype with many counts. The chain's CDR3 is CASSLAPEAFF. The DNA of the CDR3 is TGTGCCAGCAGCTTAGCGCCGGAAGCTTTCTTT. The chain couples TRBV7-9 to TRBJ1-1; D is undetermined. The V end lost 0 bases, the J end lost 8 bases, and 4 bases lay between the germline ends. Germline values: CDR1 SEHNR, CDR2 FQNEAQ (reference sequence). The CDR3 has 11 residues.

In its sample, this clonotype was seen many times. This chain links TRBV20-1 with TRBJ1-1, with TRBD1 matching over 7 bases. Trimming cost V 5 bases and J 0 bases; bases outside gene matches: 3. The germline V gene encodes CDR1 DFQATT and CDR2 SNEGSKA (reference sequence). The CDR3 totals 13 residues. CDR3 sequence reads: CSARDRLNTEAFF. The CDR3 nucleotides are TGCAGTGCTCGGGACAGACTGAACACTGAAGCTTTCTTT.

The chain uses TRBV5-6 and TRBJ1-6; D might be TRBD1 (5 bases). V was clipped by 0 bases and J by 7 bases, with 11 bases between them. The CDR3 is 15 residues long. Germline V CDR1 and CDR2: SGHDT, YYEEEE. CDR3 sequence (DNA): TGTGCCAGCAGCTTGGCCAGGGCTATGAATTCACCCCTCCACTTT. Amino acid sequence: CASSLARAMNSPLHF.

This clonotype was detected a few times. The chain uses TRBV20-1 and TRBJ2-7, with D uncertain. This CDR3 has 12 amino acids. Germline CDR1 DFQATT, CDR2 SNEGSKA (reference sequence). V was clipped by 3 bases and J by 3 bases, with 9 bases between them. The CDR3 sequence: CSARGRFYEQYV. As DNA, the CDR3 is TGCAGTGCTAGGGGCAGATTCTACGAGCAGTACGTC.

The V gene is TRBV7-2, the J gene TRBJ2-1; a possible D gene is TRBD2 (5 bases). This CDR3 contains 13 residues. Trimming shortened V by 4 bases and J by 6 bases, and 10 bases separated the two germline ends. Germline CDR1 is SGHTA and CDR2 is FQGNSA. In DNA, the CDR3 is TGTGCCAGCAGCTCGGACTTCTTCAATGAGCAGTTCTTC. Amino acid sequence: CASSSDFFNEQFF.

This clonotype was recorded a few times. This chain connects TRBV7-3 to TRBJ2-1, with D perhaps matching TRBD1 (7 bases). Trimming cost V 4 bases and J 5 bases, with 18 bases left between them. CDR1 and CDR2 from the germline V gene are SGHTA and FQGTGA. There are 16 residues in the CDR3. The CDR3 protein is CASSSDREARHNEQFF. In DNA form, the CDR3 reads TGTGCCAGCAGCTCCGACAGGGAGGCCAGGCACAATGAGCAGTTCTTC.

This clonotype was observed a handful of times. The V gene is TRBV10-1, the J gene TRBJ2-1; the D gene is possibly TRBD1 (5 bases). Trimming left V 3 bases short and J 8 bases short, with 11 bases between. The germline V gene has CDR1 WNHNN and CDR2 SYGVQD (reference sequence). The CDR3 is 13 amino acids. This CDR3 is CASSEGREYEQFF. The CDR3 DNA reads TGCGCCAGCAGTGAAGGCAGGGAATATGAGCAGTTCTTC.